This TCR beta chain was retrieved from a study of blood T cell repertoires in COVID-19. At the level of the study: Italy, Spain and the United States were the sources of the convalescent and acute COVID-19 samples. PBMCs, B-cell-depleted T cells, or T cells were the source of the cDNA or gDNA that made up the material.

CDR3 length: 14 amino acids. V lost 3 bases and J 3 bases, leaving 9 bases between the germline ends. Germline CDR1 reads SGHRS; CDR2 reads YFSETQ. The Seattle patients joined while their infection was active and were tracked longitudinally afterward. Methods used by the authors: Estimation of nucleated cell counts relied on the amplification of reference gene primers. The protocol was immunoSEQ multiplex PCR, while the TCRdb copy is restricted to in-frame clones and leaves out a portion. V, J and clone size derive from that table, while D and trimming were established from the DNA sequence. The sample holds 250,000 to 300,000 clones; approximately 89% are singletons and the top ten take roughly 2.3%.

The specimen was peripheral blood. The V call is TRBV5-1, the J call TRBJ1-4; a weak D match, TRBD1 (6 bases). The receptor was isolated from a woman aged 30 to 39 with COVID-19, enrolled during active disease. The DNA of the CDR3 is TGCGCCAGCAGCTCCGGACAGTCTAATGAAAAACTGTTTTTT. Encoded protein: CASSSGQSNEKLFF.